This TCR beta chain was captured by sequencing in a study of T cell repertoires in cytomegalovirus infection. Study-level information: It was the public TCR beta signatures that indicated both CMV infection and matching HLA type. Findings of the study overall: Cumulated frequencies of public TCR beta families served to identify carriers of CMV plus the relevant HLA.

The V end lost 5 bases, the J end lost 3 bases, and 8 bases lay between the germline ends. The CDR3 has 13 amino acids. MiXCR, run by TCRdb on the reads, gives a single entry per CDR3 protein. The sample lists roughly 180,000 distinct CDR3 sequences, roughly 17% occurring once. To note about this clonotype: Its antigen is unknown.

The TCR originated in a human donor in good health (CMV status not recorded). Some clones in this sample may be carry-over from other donors' samples. The rearrangement uses TRBV12-3 or TRBV12-4 and TRBJ1-3, with a weak D call TRBD1 (6 bases). Sequenced: CD8+ T cells from PBMCs. In DNA, the CDR3 is TGTGCCAGCAGTGCGACAGGTGGAAACACCATATATTTT. Protein sequence: CASSATGGNTIYF.